What follows are 24 T cell receptor beta chains derived from one specimen sequenced in a study of blood T cell repertoires in COVID-19. This table comes from immunoSEQ multiplex PCR, and its TCRdb copy is limited to in-frame clones, with some not included. The sample records tens of thousands of clones, about nine tenths being singletons. Sample: peripheral blood. The receptors were sampled from a man aged 50-59 years with acute or convalescent COVID-19.

This clone was seen just once. V is TRBV6-5 and J is TRBJ2-1; TRBD1 matches at 10 bases. V was clipped by 6 bases and J by 7 bases; unmatched bases: 9. The CDR3 contains 15 residues. Germline-derived CDR1 and CDR2 are MNHEY and SVGAGI. As DNA, the CDR3 is TGTGCCAGCAGCCACCGGGACAGGGGAAGGAATGAGCAGTTCTTC. Translated, it gives CASSHRDRGRNEQFF.

The rearrangement joins TRBV6-5 to TRBJ1-3, with 11 bases that match TRBD1. The CDR3 is 15 amino acids. Unmatched junction bases numbered 5, after V lost 6 bases and J lost 4 bases. CDR1 and CDR2 from the germline V gene are MNHEY and SVGAGI. CDR3 amino acids: CASSKDRGPGNTIYF. CDR3 sequence (DNA): TGTGCCAGCAGCAAGGACAGGGGGCCAGGAAACACCATATATTTT.

The chain has TRBV5-8 and TRBJ1-5, with D uncertain. This CDR3 has 17 amino acids. Between the trimmed V and J ends, which lost 0 bases and 0 bases, there was a span of 13 bases. CDR1 SGHTS and CDR2 YDEGEE come from the germline V gene. In DNA form, the CDR3 reads TGTGCCAGCAGCTTGGAGGCGGGAGCTAATAGCAATCAGCCCCAGCATTTT. Residues: CASSLEAGANSNQPQHF.

This sequence joins TRBV4-3 and TRBJ1-6; the match to TRBD1 covers 7 bases. Germline CDR1 and CDR2: LGHNA and YSLEER. The junction had 10 bases not matched to a gene; V was cut back by 0 bases and J by 14 bases. The CDR3 is 15 residues long. Written as DNA, the CDR3 is TGCGCCAGCAGCCAAGATCGCGGGACAGAGGTCTCCCTCCACTTT. Its translation is CASSQDRGTEVSLHF.

The chain carries TRBV12-3 or TRBV12-4 and TRBJ1-1; D is ambiguous. The V end lost 5 bases, the J end lost 1 base, and 5 bases lay between the germline ends. There are 12 residues in the CDR3. The CDR3 sequence: CASSPQNTEAFF. In DNA, the CDR3 is TGTGCCAGCAGTCCACAGAACACTGAAGCTTTCTTT.

The chain couples TRBV7-9 to TRBJ1-6, with 11 bases that match TRBD1. The CDR3 contains 17 residues. The V gene end was trimmed by 0 bases and the J gene end by 7 bases; junction bases not matched to a gene: 5. Germline V CDR1 and CDR2: SEHNR, FQNEAQ (reference sequence). The CDR3 DNA reads as TGTGCCAGCAGCTTAGCGGGACAGGGGGTTGGAAATTCACCCCTCCACTTT. Amino acids: CASSLAGQGVGNSPLHF.

This clone was counted only a few times. The V and J genes are TRBV28 and TRBJ1-2; 10 nucleotides align to TRBD1. V was pared by 5 bases and J by 0 bases, with 9 bases of the junction left unmatched. The CDR3 is made up of 17 amino acids. The germline gives CDR1 MDHEN, CDR2 SYDVKM. The CDR3, as DNA: TGTGCCAGCAGTCCATCGACAGGGGGCCCTTCTAACTATGGCTACACCTTC. Translation: CASSPSTGGPSNYGYTF.

V usage is TRBV13 and J usage is TRBJ1-3; tentatively, D is TRBD1 (6 bases). V lost 5 bases and J 0 bases, leaving 11 bases between the germline ends. Germline CDR1 reads PRHDT; CDR2 reads FYEKMQ (reference sequence). The CDR3 loop spans 15 amino acids. CDR3 nucleotide sequence: TGTGCCAGCAGCCCCCGGGGACACTCTGGAAACACCATATATTTT. It codes for CASSPRGHSGNTIYF.

The chain employs TRBV6-5 and TRBJ1-3; TRBD1 matches at 7 bases. CDR1 MNHEY and CDR2 SVGAGI come from the germline V gene. V was pared by 5 bases and J by 6 bases, with 7 bases of the junction left unmatched. CDR3 size: 14 residues. The CDR3 sequence is CASSPTGVANTIYF. As DNA, the CDR3 is TGTGCCAGCAGTCCTACAGGGGTAGCAAACACCATATATTTT.

This chain uses TRBV7-9 with TRBJ1-1; D possibly corresponds to TRBD1 (5 bases). This CDR3 is built from 15 residues. Germline V CDR1 and CDR2: SEHNR, FQNEAQ (reference sequence). The V and J ends lost 0 bases and 4 bases respectively, with 12 bases between them. The DNA of the CDR3 is TGTGCCAGCAGCTTAGCGATAGGGGAGGGCACTGAAGCTTTCTTT. It encodes CASSLAIGEGTEAFF.

The J gene is TRBJ2-7, the V gene TRBV28; 8 bases are shared with TRBD1. This CDR3 has 14 amino acids. Germline V gene data show CDR1 as MDHEN and CDR2 as SYDVKM. The V segment lost 3 bases and the J segment 6 bases; nucleotides outside the gene matches: 7. CDR3 DNA sequence: TGTGCCAGCAGTTTCTGGCAGGGGGCAACCGAGCAGTACTTC. This codes for CASSFWQGATEQYF.

The V call is TRBV7-9, the J call TRBJ2-3, with TRBD1 as a possible D gene (5 bases). This CDR3 has 13 amino acids. Germline loops: CDR1 SEHNR, CDR2 FQNEAQ (reference sequence). Trimming took 5 bases from V and 5 from J, leaving 11 bases between them. For the CDR3, the DNA is TGTGCCAGCAGCCCCAGCAGGGAAGATACGCAGTATTTT. Residues: CASSPSREDTQYF.

The chain recombines TRBV2 with TRBJ2-1; 7 positions match TRBD1. Germline trimming cut 6 bases from V and 8 bases from J; bases unmatched to any gene: 10. CDR1 is SNHLY and CDR2 is FYNNEI in the germline V gene. The length of the CDR3 is 14 residues. CDR3 in DNA: TGTGCCAGCAGACCCTACAGGGGCCCCCATGAGCAGTTCTTC. It yields the protein CASRPYRGPHEQFF.

The chain employs TRBV28 and TRBJ1-5; TRBD1 aligns across 7 bases. The CDR3 length is 16 residues. Germline CDR1 reads MDHEN; CDR2 reads SYDVKM. Trimming took 8 bases from V and 0 from J; bases not matched to a gene: 10. The CDR3 region is CASGMLTGISNQPQHF. The CDR3, as DNA: TGTGCCAGCGGAATGCTGACAGGGATTAGCAATCAGCCCCAGCATTTT.

This clone was observed a single time. The chain recombines TRBV6-5 with TRBJ2-7; weak D call: TRBD1 (6 bases). The germline V gene encodes CDR1 MNHEY and CDR2 SVGAGI. The V end was cut by 5 bases, the J end by 0 bases, with 14 bases between. The CDR3 consists of 15 residues. The CDR3 is CASSPDRKPSYEQYV. In DNA form, the CDR3 reads TGTGCCAGCAGTCCTGACAGGAAGCCCTCCTACGAGCAGTACGTC.

This rearrangement joins TRBV7-2 to TRBJ1-5, with D possibly being TRBD1 (6 bases). Germline CDR1 reads SGHTA; CDR2 reads FQGNSA. The CDR3 consists of 15 residues. Deletions cut 1 base from V and 5 bases from J, with 12 bases between. The CDR3 spells CASSLGGQAHQPQHF. The CDR3 bases are TGTGCCAGCAGCTTAGGGGGGCAGGCTCATCAGCCCCAGCATTTT.

The chain is built from TRBV4-1 and TRBJ2-1; TRBD1 matches 9 bases. CDR1 and CDR2 (germline): MGHRA, YSYEKL. V shed 1 base, J shed 4 bases, and the junction held 2 bases outside the gene matches. The CDR3 contains 15 residues. The CDR3 DNA reads as TGCGCCAGCAGCCAAGGGACAGGGGCTTACAATGAGCAGTTCTTC. It specifies CASSQGTGAYNEQFF.

This clone was detected only once. The genes are TRBV2 and TRBJ1-6; D not resolved. CDR3 length: 14 amino acids. Germline V gene data show CDR1 as SNHLY and CDR2 as FYNNEI. The V and J ends lost 7 bases and 6 bases respectively, with 13 bases between them. The CDR3 loop is CASNPGGFNSPLHF. In DNA, the CDR3 is TGTGCCAGCAACCCGGGAGGTTTTAATTCACCCCTCCACTTT. Based on the CDR3 plus reference TRBV2 and TRBJ1-6, the full variable domain is EPEVTQTPSHQVTQMGQEVILRCVPISNHLYFYWYRQILGQKVEFLVSFYNNEISEKSEIFDDQFSVERPDGSNFTLKIRSTKLEDSAMYFCASNPGGFNSPLHFGNGTRLTVT.

CDR3 nucleotides: TGTGCCAGCAGCTTAGGGTTGCGGGCCAATAATTCACCCCTCCACTTT. This translates into CASSLGLRANNSPLHF. The chain recombines TRBV5-5 with TRBJ1-6; no firm D call. CDR1 SGHKS and CDR2 YYEKEE come from the germline V gene (reference sequence). Trimming cost V 2 bases and J 5 bases, with 14 bases left between them. The CDR3 runs to 16 residues.

The rearrangement links TRBV9 to TRBJ2-2; 7 positions match TRBD2. This CDR3 contains 16 residues. Germline CDR1 is SGDLS and CDR2 is YYNGEE. Losses at the gene ends were 0 bases for V and 4 bases for J; bases not matched to a gene: 6. CDR3 loop: CASSVDAGETTGELFF. In DNA form, the CDR3 reads TGTGCCAGCAGCGTAGATGCGGGGGAGACCACCGGGGAGCTGTTTTTT.

V is TRBV6-1 and J is TRBJ1-1; D may be TRBD1 (6 bases). The CDR3 is 13 residues long. Germline CDR1 and CDR2: MNHNS and SASEGT. V was shortened by 3 bases and J by 12 bases, with 17 bases between the two germline ends. CDR3 DNA sequence: TGTGCCAGCAGTGAGGGGTCGACAGGTAGAACTTTCTTT. Protein: CASSEGSTGRTFF.

The genes are TRBV4-1 and TRBJ2-1; 7 bases line up with TRBD2. The CDR3 consists of 15 residues. Losses at the gene ends were 2 bases for V and 5 bases for J; bases not matched to a gene: 6. Germline values: CDR1 MGHRA, CDR2 YSYEKL. The CDR3 DNA reads TGCGCCAGCAGCCAATGGACTAGTCTCCACAATGAGCAGTTCTTC. Amino acid sequence: CASSQWTSLHNEQFF.

The chain uses TRBV25-1 and TRBJ1-4, with 10 bases fitting TRBD1. Losses at the gene ends were 6 bases for V and 8 bases for J; bases not matched to a gene: 6. Per the germline V gene, CDR1 is MGHDK and CDR2 is SYGVNS. The CDR3 is made up of 14 amino acids. CDR3 loop: CASRGDRGGEKLFF. The CDR3 bases are TGTGCCAGCAGAGGGGACAGGGGTGGAGAAAAACTGTTTTTT. The full variable domain, rest sourced from reference TRBV25-1 and TRBJ1-4, is EADIYQTPRYLVIGTGKKITLECSQTMGHDKMYWYQQDPGMELHLIHYSYGVNSTEKGDLSSESTVSRIRTEHFPLTLESARPSHTSQYLCASRGDRGGEKLFFGSGTQLSVL.

This chain connects TRBV3-1 (or the pseudogene TRBV3-2) to TRBJ2-5; no firm D call. V lost 5 bases to trimming and J lost 1 base, with 8 bases between them. Germline V gives CDR1 LGHDT, CDR2 YNNKEL (reference sequence). This CDR3 spans 13 amino acids. DNA for the CDR3: TGTGCCAGCAGCTCATACTCCCAAGAGACCCAGTACTTC. Translation: CASSSYSQETQYF.